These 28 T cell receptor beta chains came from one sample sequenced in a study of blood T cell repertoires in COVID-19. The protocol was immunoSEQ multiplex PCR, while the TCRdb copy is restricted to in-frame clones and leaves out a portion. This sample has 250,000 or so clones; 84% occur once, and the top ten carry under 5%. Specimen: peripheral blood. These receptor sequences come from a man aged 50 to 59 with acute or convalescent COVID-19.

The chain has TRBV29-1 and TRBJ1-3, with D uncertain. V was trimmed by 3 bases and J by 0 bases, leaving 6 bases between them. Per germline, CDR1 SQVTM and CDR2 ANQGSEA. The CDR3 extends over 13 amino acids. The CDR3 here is CSVDSLSGNTIYF. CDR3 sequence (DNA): TGCAGCGTTGATTCTCTCTCTGGAAACACCATATATTTT.

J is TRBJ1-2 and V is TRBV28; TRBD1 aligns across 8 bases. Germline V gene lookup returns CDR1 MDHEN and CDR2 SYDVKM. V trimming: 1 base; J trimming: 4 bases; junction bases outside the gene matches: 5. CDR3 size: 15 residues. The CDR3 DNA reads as TGTGCCAGCAGTTTATCAGGGGGCGCCGGCTATGGCTACACCTTC. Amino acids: CASSLSGGAGYGYTF.

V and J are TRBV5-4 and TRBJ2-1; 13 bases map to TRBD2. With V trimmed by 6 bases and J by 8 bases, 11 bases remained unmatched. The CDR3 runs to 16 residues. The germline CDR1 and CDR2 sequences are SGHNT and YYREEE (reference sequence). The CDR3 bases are TGTGCCAGCAAACTACTAGCGGGAGGGCCTAGAGATGAGCAGTTCTTC. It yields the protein CASKLLAGGPRDEQFF.

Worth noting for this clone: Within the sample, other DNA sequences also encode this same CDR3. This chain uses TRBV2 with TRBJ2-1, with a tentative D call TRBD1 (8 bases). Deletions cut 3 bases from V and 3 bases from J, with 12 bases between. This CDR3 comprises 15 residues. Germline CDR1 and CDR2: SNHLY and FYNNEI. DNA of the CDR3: TGTGCCAGCAGTGAGAACAGGGGGGGCTACAATGAGCAGTTCTTC. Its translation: CASSENRGGYNEQFF.

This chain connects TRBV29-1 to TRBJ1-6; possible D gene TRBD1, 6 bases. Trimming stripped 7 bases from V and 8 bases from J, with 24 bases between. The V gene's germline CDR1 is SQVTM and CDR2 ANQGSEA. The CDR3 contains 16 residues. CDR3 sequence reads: CSGLNPGHLPDSPLHF. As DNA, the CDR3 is TGCAGCGGCCTAAATCCGGGACATCTTCCGGATTCACCCCTCCACTTT.

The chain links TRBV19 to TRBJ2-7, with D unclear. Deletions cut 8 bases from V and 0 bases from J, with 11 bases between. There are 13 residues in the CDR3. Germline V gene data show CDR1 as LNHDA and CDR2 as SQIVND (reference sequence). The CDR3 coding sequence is TGTGCCAGTTCAAAGAAGAGCTCCTACGAGCAGTACTTC. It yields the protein CASSKKSSYEQYF. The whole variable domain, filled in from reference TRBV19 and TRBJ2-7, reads DGGITQSPKYLFRKEGQNVTLSCEQNLNHDAMYWYRQDPGQGLRLIYYSQIVNDFQKGDIAEGYSVSREKKESFPLTVTSAQKNPTAFYLCASSKKSSYEQYFGPGTRLTVT.

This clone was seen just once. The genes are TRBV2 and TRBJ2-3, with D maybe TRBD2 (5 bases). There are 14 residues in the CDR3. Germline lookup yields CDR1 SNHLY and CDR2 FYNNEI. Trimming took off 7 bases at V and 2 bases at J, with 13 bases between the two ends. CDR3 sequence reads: CASIRRGDTDTQYF. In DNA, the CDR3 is TGTGCCAGCATCAGACGGGGAGACACAGATACGCAGTATTTT.

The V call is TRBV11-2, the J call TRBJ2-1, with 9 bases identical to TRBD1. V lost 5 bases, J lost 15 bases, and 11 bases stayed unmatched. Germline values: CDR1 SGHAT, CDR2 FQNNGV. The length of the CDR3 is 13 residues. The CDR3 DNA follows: TGTGCCAGCAGCCAACAGGGGGCAGCAACGCGGTTCTTC. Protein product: CASSQQGAATRFF.

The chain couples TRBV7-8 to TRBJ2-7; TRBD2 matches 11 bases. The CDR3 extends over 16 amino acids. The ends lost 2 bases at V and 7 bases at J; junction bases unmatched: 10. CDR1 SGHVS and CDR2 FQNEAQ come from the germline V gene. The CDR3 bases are TGTGCCAGCAGCTTATTGGTAGCGGGAGGGCCGGGAGAGCAGTACTTC. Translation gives CASSLLVAGGPGEQYF.

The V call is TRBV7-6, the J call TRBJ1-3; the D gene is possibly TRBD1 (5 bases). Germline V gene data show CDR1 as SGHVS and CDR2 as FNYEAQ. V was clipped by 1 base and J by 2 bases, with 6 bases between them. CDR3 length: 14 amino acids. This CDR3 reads CASSLGTTGNTIYF. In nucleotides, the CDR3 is TGTGCCAGCAGCTTAGGGACAACTGGAAACACCATATATTTT.

CDR3 DNA sequence: TGCGCCAGCAGCTTGGCCATGGCCGGGAACTATGGCTACACCTTC. Residues: CASSLAMAGNYGYTF. The rearrangement joins TRBV5-1 to TRBJ1-2, with D hard to call. Deletions cut 0 bases from V and 2 bases from J, with 11 bases between. Germline V CDR1 and CDR2: SGHRS, YFSETQ. CDR3 size: 15 residues.

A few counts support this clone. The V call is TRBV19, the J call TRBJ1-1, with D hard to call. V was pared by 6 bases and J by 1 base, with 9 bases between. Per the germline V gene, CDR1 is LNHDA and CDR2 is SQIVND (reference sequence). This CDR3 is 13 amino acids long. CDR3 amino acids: CASRNTRNTEAFF. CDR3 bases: TGTGCCAGTAGGAATACAAGGAACACTGAAGCTTTCTTT. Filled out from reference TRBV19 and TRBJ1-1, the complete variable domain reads DGGITQSPKYLFRKEGQNVTLSCEQNLNHDAMYWYRQDPGQGLRLIYYSQIVNDFQKGDIAEGYSVSREKKESFPLTVTSAQKNPTAFYLCASRNTRNTEAFFGQGTRLTVV.

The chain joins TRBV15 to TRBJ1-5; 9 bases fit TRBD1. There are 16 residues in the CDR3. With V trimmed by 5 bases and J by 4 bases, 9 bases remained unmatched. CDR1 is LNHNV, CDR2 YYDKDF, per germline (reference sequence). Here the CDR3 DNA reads TGTGCCACCAGCGCCGCTTTGACAGGGGGGAATCAGCCCCAGCATTTT. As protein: CATSAALTGGNQPQHF.

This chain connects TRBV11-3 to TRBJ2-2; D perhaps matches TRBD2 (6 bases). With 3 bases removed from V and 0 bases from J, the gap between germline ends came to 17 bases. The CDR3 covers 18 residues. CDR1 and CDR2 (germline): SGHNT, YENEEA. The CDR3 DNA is TGTGCCAGCAGCTTTCGCCCCTTAGCGGCCTCGAACACCGGGGAGCTGTTTTTT. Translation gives CASSFRPLAASNTGELFF.

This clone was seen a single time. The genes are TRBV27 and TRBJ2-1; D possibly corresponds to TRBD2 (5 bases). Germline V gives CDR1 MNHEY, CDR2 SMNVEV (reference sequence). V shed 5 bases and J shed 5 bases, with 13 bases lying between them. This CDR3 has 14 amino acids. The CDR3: CASSRGSSHNEQFF. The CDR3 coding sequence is TGTGCCAGCAGTCGGGGATCTTCCCACAATGAGCAGTTCTTC.

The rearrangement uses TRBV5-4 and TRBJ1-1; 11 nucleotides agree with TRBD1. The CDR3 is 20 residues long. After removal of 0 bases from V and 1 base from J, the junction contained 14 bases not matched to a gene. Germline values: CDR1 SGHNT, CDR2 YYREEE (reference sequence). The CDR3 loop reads CASSLGKYGTGGRRNTEAFF. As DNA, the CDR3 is TGTGCCAGCAGCTTGGGAAAATACGGGACAGGGGGTCGTAGGAACACTGAAGCTTTCTTT.

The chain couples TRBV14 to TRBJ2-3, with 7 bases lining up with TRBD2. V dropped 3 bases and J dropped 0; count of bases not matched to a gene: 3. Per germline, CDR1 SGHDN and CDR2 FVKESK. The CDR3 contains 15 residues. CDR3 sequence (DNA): TGTGCCAGCAGCCAGGGACTATCTAGCACAGATACGCAGTATTTT. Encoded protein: CASSQGLSSTDTQYF.

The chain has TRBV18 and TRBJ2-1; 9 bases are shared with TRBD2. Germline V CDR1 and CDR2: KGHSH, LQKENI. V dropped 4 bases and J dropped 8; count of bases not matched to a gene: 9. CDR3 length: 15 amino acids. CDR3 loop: CASSQAGTSFYEQFF. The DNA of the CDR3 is TGTGCCAGCTCACAAGCCGGGACTAGCTTCTATGAGCAGTTCTTC. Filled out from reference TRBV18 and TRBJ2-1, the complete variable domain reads NAGVMQNPRHLVRRRGQEARLRCSPMKGHSHVYWYRQLPEEGLKFMVYLQKENIIDESGMPKERFSAEFPKEGPSILRIQQVVRGDSAAYFCASSQAGTSFYEQFFGPGTRLTVL.

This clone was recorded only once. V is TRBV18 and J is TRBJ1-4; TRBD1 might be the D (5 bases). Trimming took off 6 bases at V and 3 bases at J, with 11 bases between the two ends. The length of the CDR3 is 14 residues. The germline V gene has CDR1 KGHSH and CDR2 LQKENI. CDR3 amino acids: CASSPGRANEKLFF. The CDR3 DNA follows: TGTGCCAGCTCCCCAGGGCGGGCTAATGAAAAACTGTTTTTT.

Here the CDR3 DNA reads TGTGCCAGTAGTAACCAGGGGGAGTATCAGCCCCAGCATTTT. It yields the protein CASSNQGEYQPQHF. The chain combines TRBV19 with TRBJ1-5; 7 nucleotides agree with TRBD1. CDR3 length: 14 amino acids. CDR1 and CDR2 from the germline V gene are LNHDA and SQIVND (reference sequence). The V and J ends lost 4 bases and 5 bases, in that order; junction bases with no gene match: 5.

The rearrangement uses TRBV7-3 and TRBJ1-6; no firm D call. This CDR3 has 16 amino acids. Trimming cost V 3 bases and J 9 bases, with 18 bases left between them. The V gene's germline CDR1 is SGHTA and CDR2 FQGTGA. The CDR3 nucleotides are TGTGCCAGCAGCTTGGGCCCGGCTGGAGGTAGTTCACCCCTCCACTTT. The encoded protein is CASSLGPAGGSSPLHF.

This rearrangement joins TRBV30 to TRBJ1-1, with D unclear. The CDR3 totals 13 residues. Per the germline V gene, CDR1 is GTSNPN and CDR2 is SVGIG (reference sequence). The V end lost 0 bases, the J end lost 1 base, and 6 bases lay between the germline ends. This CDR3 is CAWSVLQNTEAFF. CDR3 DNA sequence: TGTGCCTGGAGTGTACTACAGAACACTGAAGCTTTCTTT.

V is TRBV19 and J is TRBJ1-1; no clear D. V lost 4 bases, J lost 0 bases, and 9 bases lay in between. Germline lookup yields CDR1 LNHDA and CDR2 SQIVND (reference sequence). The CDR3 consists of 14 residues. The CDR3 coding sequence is TGTGCCAGTAGTACGAGACGGGTGAACACTGAAGCTTTCTTT. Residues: CASSTRRVNTEAFF.

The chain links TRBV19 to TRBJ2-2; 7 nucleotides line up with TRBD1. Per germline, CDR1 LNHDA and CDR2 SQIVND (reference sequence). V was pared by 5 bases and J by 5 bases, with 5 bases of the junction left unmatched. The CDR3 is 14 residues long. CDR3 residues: CASSVTGYTGELFF. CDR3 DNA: TGTGCCAGTAGTGTGACAGGGTATACCGGGGAGCTGTTTTTT. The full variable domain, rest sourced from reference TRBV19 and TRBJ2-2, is DGGITQSPKYLFRKEGQNVTLSCEQNLNHDAMYWYRQDPGQGLRLIYYSQIVNDFQKGDIAEGYSVSREKKESFPLTVTSAQKNPTAFYLCASSVTGYTGELFFGEGSRLTVL.

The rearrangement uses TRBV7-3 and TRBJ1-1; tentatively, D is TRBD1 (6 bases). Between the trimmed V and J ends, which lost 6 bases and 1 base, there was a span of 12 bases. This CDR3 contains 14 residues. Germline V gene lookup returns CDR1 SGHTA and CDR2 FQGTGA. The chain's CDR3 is CASRPRGSNTEAFF. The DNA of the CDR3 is TGTGCCAGCAGGCCGAGGGGGTCGAACACTGAAGCTTTCTTT.

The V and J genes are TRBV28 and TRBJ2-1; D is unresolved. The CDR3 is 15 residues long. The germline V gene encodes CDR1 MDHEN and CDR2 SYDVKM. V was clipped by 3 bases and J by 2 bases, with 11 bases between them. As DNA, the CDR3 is TGTGCCAGCAGTTTTTTTCAAGAGGCCTACAATGAGCAGTTCTTC. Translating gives CASSFFQEAYNEQFF.

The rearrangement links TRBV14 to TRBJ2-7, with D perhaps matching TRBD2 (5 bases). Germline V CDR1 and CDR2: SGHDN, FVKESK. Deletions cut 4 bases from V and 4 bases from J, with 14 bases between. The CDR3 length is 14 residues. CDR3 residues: CASSRTGIWYEQYF. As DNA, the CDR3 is TGTGCCAGCAGCCGCACGGGGATATGGTACGAGCAGTACTTC.

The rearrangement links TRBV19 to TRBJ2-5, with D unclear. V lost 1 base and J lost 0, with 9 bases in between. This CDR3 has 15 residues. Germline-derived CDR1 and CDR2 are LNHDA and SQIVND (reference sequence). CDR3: CASSIVGRYQETQYF. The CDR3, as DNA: TGTGCCAGTAGTATAGTGGGCAGATACCAAGAGACCCAGTACTTC.